Sequencing of this T cell receptor (beta chain) was carried out in a study of T cells in Graves' hyperthyroidism and ophthalmopathy (dated by TCRdb to the late 2010s). For the wider study: Peripheral blood was sampled at the time of initial diagnosis, prior to any treatment. Following sampling, methimazole starting at 30 mg daily was given to hyperthyroidism patients, and high-dose intravenous methylprednisolone was given to ophthalmopathy patients. TCR Vbeta CDR3 sequencing of 120 to 150 peripheral blood samples (about 45 ophthalmopathy, 70 to 85 hyperthyroidism and some 17 progressor patients) is reported in the paper. An independent validation cohort of around 19 hyperthyroidism patients and over 15 patients who later progressed to ophthalmopathy tested prospective prediction of ophthalmopathy. The study also compared thyroid tissue and blood T-cell repertoires from a handful of Graves' hyperthyroidism patients. A discovery cohort of about 95 patients, about 40 with Graves' ophthalmopathy and 55 to 60 with stable Graves' hyperthyroidism, was used to find distinguishing TCR V-J signatures. The approximately 98 discovery patients were randomly divided into training and test sets at a 7:3 ratio. The paper as a whole reports these results and caveats: In validation, the model predicted progression to ophthalmopathy a median of roughly 6.5 months before onset, with roughly 70% sensitivity and nearly 75% specificity. In cross-validation, a model built on a 13 V-J signature told ophthalmopathy apart from stable hyperthyroidism with 85% to 90% sensitivity and roughly 81% specificity, and in testing the same model reached 80%/75%. Most expanded thyroid clonotypes (frequency above 0.001) were also detected in blood, suggesting blood repertoires may reflect thyroid immune responses. No statistical method was used to fix the sample size in advance, and group allocation was not hidden from the investigators.

The junction carries 9 bases between V and J, which are trimmed by 2 bases and 5 bases respectively. Taken from cysteine to phenylalanine, the CDR3 has 13 residues. The DNA shown is the 39-base CDR3, in frame from base 1. CDR1 is given as MNHEY and CDR2 as SVGAGI, both from the germline V gene. The TCR beta CDR3 regions were amplified from the RNA transcripts. A first-round RT-PCR of the TCR CDR3 used the HTBI primer set with the Qiagen OneStep RT-PCR kit. Libraries were constructed in a second round of multiplex PCR, after which size selection and purification were carried out. The libraries were sequenced on an Illumina HiSeq2000 using paired-end 100 bp reads. The original methods were these. SOAPnuke was used to process the raw data, throwing out any read that contained adapters or uncalled bases, had a mean Phred below 15, or lacked an exact constant-primer or identifier match. High-quality paired reads were merged with COPE v1.2.5, and unique nucleotide sequences were defined as clonotypes. Clonotypes were aligned to IMGT TRBV, TRBD and TRBJ reference segments using MiTCR v1.1. Analysis was restricted to V-J combinations with a frequency above 0.0001, which covered roughly 99% of repertoires. The TCS score was defined as F50 (clonal expansion) divided by E x V (chaos), with BLOSUM62-based TCRdist calculated between CDR3 peptides within each V-J. Welch's t-statistics and random forest reduced roughly 500 V-J features to 13, which were used in a naive Bayes classifier (R e1071). Clones were called with MiXCR by TCRdb after fastp trimmed the public reads at Q25, and only in-frame beta chains were retained. A single entry per CDR3 protein holds the most common genes and DNA from its merged rows. TCRdb's processing, not the study's, gives the V and J calls here. The sample table lists roughly 420,000 distinct CDR3 sequences, about 13% of them with a count of one. Of the sample, 5.3% falls within the top ten clones.

Stable Graves' hyperthyroidism was defined as the absence of progression to ophthalmopathy over 18 months of follow-up. Hyperthyroidism patients were newly diagnosed, had a disease duration of under 2 months, and were aged 18 to 65 years. Any patient with an uncontrolled infection, another autoimmune disease, pregnancy or lactation was excluded. Diagnoses were established on the basis of clinical symptoms, serum thyroxine and TRAb, thyroid ultrasound, and orbital computed tomography. PBMCs were isolated from about 9 ml of fresh peripheral blood by Ficoll-Paque density gradient centrifugation. Trizol reagent was used to extract total RNA, and RNA quality was then checked on an Agilent 2100 Bioanalyzer. This clonotype was counted many times. Its antigen is still unknown. No base quality values were provided; no much bigger clone lies one nucleotide off.

Source material: blood. The chain was built from TRBV6-5 and TRBJ2-5; the D gene is unclear. This TCR derives from a woman younger than 30 with Graves' hyperthyroidism. The CDR3: CASSYVRWETQYF. At the DNA level, the sequence is TGTGCCAGCAGTTACGTGCGCTGGGAGACCCAGTACTTC.